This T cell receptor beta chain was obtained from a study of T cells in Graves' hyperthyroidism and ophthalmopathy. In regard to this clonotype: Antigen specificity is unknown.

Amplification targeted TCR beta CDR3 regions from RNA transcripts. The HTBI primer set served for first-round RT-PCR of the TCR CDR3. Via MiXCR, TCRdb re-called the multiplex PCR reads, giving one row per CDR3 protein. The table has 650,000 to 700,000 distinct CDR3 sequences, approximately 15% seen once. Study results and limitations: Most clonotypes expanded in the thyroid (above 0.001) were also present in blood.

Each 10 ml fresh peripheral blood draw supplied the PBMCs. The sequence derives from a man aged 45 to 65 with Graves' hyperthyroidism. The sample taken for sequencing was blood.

CDR3 loop: CSVERGSTGELFF. CDR3 in DNA: TGCAGCGTTGAACGCGGGAGCACCGGGGAGCTGTTTTTT. V usage is TRBV29-1 and J usage is TRBJ2-2; 7 bases fit TRBD2. Trimming at V came to 2 bases and at J to 4 bases, leaving 1 base not matched to a gene. The CDR3 totals 13 residues. The V gene's germline CDR1 is SQVTM and CDR2 ANQGSEA.